This T cell receptor beta chain was retrieved from a study of T-cell reconstitution after alpha-beta-depleted transplantation in children. Study results and limitations: T-cell counts and diversity at one year following transplant were attributed mainly to newly produced T cells. Surviving recipient cells, namely T cells and thymic progenitors, were the source of high day-60 TCRbeta diversity in some patients. Several hundred expanded graft clones reportedly were the source of alpha-beta T cells about two months after transplant.

CDR1 is LGHDT, CDR2 YNNKEL, per germline (reference sequence). CDR3 length equals 15 residues. The V end was cut by 2 bases, the J end by 1 base, with 9 bases between. As it was prepared, the TCRbeta library received unique molecular identifiers. TCRdb passed the PCR reads through MiXCR, listing each CDR3 protein once. Of tens of thousands of distinct CDR3 sequences listed, less than 6% are singletons. This clonotype was counted many times. Antigen: not known. This TCR was sampled from a female patient between 2 and 10 years old who had a stem cell transplant for aplastic anemia, so the T cells may come from the graft donor. The source material was PBMCs, mostly from graft donor cells, sampled 60 days after TCRalphabeta/CD19-depleted stem cell transplant. The chain recombines TRBV3-1 with TRBJ2-1; the D gene is possibly TRBD1 (7 bases). CDR3: CASSQQGGSYNEQFF. For the CDR3, the DNA is TGTGCCAGCAGCCAACAGGGGGGTTCCTACAATGAGCAGTTCTTC.